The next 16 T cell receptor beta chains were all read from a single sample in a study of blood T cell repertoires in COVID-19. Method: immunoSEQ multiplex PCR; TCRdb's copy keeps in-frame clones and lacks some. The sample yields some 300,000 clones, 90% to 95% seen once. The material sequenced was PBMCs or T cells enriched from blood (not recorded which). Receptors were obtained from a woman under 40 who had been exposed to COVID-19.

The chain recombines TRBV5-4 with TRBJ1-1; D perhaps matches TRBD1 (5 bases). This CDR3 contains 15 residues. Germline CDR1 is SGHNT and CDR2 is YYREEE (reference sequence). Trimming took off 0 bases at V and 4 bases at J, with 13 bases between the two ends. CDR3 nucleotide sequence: TGTGCCAGCAGCTTGGCCGGGGCGGGGGGCACTGAAGCTTTCTTT. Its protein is CASSLAGAGGTEAFF. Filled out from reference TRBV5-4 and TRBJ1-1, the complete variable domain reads ETGVTQSPTHLIKTRGQQVTLRCSSQSGHNTVSWYQQALGQGPQFIFQYYREEENGRGNFPPRFSGLQFPNYSSELNVNALELDDSALYLCASSLAGAGGTEAFFGQGTRLTVV.

CDR3 sequence reads: CASSPPGGREQETQYF. Here the CDR3 DNA reads TGTGCCAGCAGCCCCCCGGGGGGGCGCGAACAAGAGACCCAGTACTTC. The V call is TRBV9, the J call TRBJ2-5; 8 bases align to TRBD2. Trimming removed 4 bases from V and 2 bases from J; junction bases left unmatched: 10. This CDR3 contains 16 residues. Germline CDR1 reads SGDLS; CDR2 reads YYNGEE.

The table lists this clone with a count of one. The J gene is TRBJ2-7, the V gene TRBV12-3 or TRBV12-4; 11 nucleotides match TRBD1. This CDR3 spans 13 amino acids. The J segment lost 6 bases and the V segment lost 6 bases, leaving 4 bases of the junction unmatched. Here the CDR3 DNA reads TGTGCCAGCAGCCCGGACAGGGGGCGCGAGCAGTACTTC. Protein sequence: CASSPDRGREQYF.

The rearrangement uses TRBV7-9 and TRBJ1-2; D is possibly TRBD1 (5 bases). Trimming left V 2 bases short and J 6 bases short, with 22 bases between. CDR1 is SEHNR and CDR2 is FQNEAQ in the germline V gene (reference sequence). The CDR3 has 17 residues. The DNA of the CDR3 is TGTGCCAGCAGCTTAAACCCCGATGGGGGGATGTTAGATGGCTACACCTTC. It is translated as CASSLNPDGGMLDGYTF.

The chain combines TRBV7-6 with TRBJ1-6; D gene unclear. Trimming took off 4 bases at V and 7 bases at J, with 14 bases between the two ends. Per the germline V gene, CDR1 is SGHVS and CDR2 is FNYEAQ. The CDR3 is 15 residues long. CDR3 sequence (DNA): TGTGCCAGCAGCTCGTCCGGGATAGTGAATTCACCCCTCCACTTT. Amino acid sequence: CASSSSGIVNSPLHF. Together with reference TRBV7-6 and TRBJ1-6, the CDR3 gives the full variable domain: GAGVSQSPRYKVTKRGQDVALRCDPISGHVSLYWYRQALGQGPEFLTYFNYEAQQDKSGLPNDRFSAERPEGSISTLTIQRTEQRDSAMYRCASSSSGIVNSPLHFGNGTRLTVT.

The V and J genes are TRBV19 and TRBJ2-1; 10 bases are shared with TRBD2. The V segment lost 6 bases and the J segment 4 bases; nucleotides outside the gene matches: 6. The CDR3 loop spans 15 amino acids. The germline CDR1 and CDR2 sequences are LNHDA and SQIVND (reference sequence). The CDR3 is CASSFSGGRYNEQFF. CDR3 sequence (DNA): TGTGCCAGTAGCTTTAGCGGGGGGAGGTACAATGAGCAGTTCTTC.

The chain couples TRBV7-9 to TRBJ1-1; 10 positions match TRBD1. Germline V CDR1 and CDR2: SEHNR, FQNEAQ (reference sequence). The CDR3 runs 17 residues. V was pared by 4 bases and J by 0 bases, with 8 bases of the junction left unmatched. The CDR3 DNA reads TGTGCCAGCAGCTCCCCCGGGGACAGGGGTATGAACACTGAAGCTTTCTTT. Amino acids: CASSSPGDRGMNTEAFF. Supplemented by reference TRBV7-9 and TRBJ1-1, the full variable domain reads DTGVSQNPRHKITKRGQNVTFRCDPISEHNRLYWYRQTLGQGPEFLTYFQNEAQLEKSRLLSDRFSAERPKGSFSTLEIQRTEQGDSAMYLCASSSPGDRGMNTEAFFGQGTRLTVV.

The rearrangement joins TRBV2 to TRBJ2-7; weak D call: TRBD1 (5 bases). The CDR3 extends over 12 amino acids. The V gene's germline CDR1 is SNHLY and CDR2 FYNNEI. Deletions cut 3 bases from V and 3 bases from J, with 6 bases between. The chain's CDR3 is CASSDDSYEQYF. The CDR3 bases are TGTGCCAGCAGTGACGACAGCTACGAGCAGTACTTC.

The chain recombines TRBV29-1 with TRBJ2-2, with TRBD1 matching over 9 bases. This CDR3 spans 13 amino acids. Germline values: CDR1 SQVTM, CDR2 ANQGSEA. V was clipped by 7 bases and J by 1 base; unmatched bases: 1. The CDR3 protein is CSGDRENTGELFF. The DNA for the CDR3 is TGCAGCGGGGACAGGGAGAACACCGGGGAGCTGTTTTTT.

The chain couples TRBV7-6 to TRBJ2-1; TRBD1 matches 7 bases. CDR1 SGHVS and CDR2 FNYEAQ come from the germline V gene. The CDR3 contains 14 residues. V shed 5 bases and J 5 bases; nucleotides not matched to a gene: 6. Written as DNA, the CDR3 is TGTGCCAGCAGCGCCCGGGACAGAAACAATGAGCAGTTCTTC. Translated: CASSARDRNNEQFF.

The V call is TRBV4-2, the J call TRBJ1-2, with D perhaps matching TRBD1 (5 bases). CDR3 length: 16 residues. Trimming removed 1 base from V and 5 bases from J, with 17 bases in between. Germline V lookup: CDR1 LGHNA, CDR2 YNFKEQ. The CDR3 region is CASSQVEARAEYGYTF. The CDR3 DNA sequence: TGTGCCAGCAGCCAAGTTGAGGCCAGGGCGGAATATGGCTACACCTTC.

CDR3 region: CASSLEGETRGYTF. DNA for the CDR3: TGTGCCAGCAGCTTAGAAGGTGAGACACGCGGCTACACCTTC. The V call is TRBV7-2, the J call TRBJ1-2; unclear D gene. V dropped 1 base and J dropped 8 bases, with 14 bases sitting between them. The CDR3 is made up of 14 amino acids. From germline, CDR1 is SGHTA and CDR2 FQGNSA. Drawing the rest from reference TRBV7-2 and TRBJ1-2, the complete variable domain is GAGVSQSPSNKVTEKGKDVELRCDPISGHTALYWYRQSLGQGLEFLIYFQGNSAPDKSGLPSDRFSAERTGGSVSTLTIQRTQQEDSAVYLCASSLEGETRGYTFGSGTRLTVV.

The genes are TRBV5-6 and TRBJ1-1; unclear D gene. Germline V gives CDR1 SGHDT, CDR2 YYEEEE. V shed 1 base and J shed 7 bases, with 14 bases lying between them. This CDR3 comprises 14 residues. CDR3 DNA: TGTGCCAGCAGCTTGCCCCACTTGAACGGTGAAGCTTTCTTT. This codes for CASSLPHLNGEAFF.

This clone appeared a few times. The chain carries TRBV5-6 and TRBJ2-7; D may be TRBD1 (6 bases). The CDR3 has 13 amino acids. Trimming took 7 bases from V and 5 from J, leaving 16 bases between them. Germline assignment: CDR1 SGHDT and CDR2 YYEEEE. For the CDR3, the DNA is TGTGCCAGCTCAAGGGCAGGGGTGGACGAGCAGTACTTC. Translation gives CASSRAGVDEQYF.

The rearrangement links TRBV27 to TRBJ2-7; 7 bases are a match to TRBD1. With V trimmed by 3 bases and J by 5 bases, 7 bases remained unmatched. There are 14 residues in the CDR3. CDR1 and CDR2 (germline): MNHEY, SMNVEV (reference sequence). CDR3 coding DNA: TGTGCCAGCAGTTTTGGGGACAGTATCGACGAGCAGTACTTC. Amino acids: CASSFGDSIDEQYF.

The CDR3 protein is CASSEKRILGQTRNQPQHF. The CDR3 nucleotides are TGTGCCAGCAGTGAAAAGAGGATTTTGGGTCAAACCCGCAATCAGCCCCAGCATTTT. The chain combines TRBV27 with TRBJ1-5; D call uncertain. This CDR3 is built from 19 residues. Trimming left V 5 bases short and J 2 bases short, with 25 bases between. From germline, CDR1 is MNHEY and CDR2 SMNVEV (reference sequence).